The rows below give T cell receptor beta chains drawn from one sample of a study of graft-versus-host responses after intestinal transplantation. The protocol was immunoSEQ multiplex PCR, while the TCRdb copy is restricted to in-frame clones and leaves out a portion. The repertoire holds about 110,000 clones, with approximately 90% as singletons. For these receptors, no antigen is known. The source material was unstimulated CD4+ T cells sorted from spleen or lymph node cells, sampled before transplant. The receptors come from a human donor who was the organ donor for an intestinal transplant. Each CDR3 is given with its conserved first and last residue. The order of the fields is J gene, V gene, CDR3 protein.

j_gene: TRBJ2-1; v_gene: TRBV10-3; CDR3aa: CAISESRENYNEQFF
j_gene: TRBJ2-3; v_gene: TRBV28; CDR3aa: CASGQGGDTQYF
j_gene: TRBJ2-1; v_gene: TRBV28; CDR3aa: CASSLPQGNKFF
j_gene: TRBJ2-7; v_gene: TRBV4-2; CDR3aa: CASSQDGLVHYEQYF
j_gene: TRBJ2-1; v_gene: TRBV6-5; CDR3aa: CASSVSSVNEQFF
j_gene: TRBJ2-2; v_gene: TRBV2; CDR3aa: CASMGPTYTGELFF
j_gene: TRBJ1-1; v_gene: TRBV10-3; CDR3aa: CAISEGRPNTEAFF
j_gene: TRBJ1-1; v_gene: TRBV2; CDR3aa: CASGLGARTEAFF
j_gene: TRBJ1-4; v_gene: TRBV18; CDR3aa: CASSPGVLSEKLFF
j_gene: TRBJ2-2; v_gene: TRBV2; CDR3aa: CASRTDRAGGELFF
j_gene: TRBJ2-1; v_gene: TRBV29-1; CDR3aa: CSVEDQGGPYNEQFF
j_gene: TRBJ2-7; v_gene: TRBV28; CDR3aa: CASRMTGRSEQYF
j_gene: TRBJ2-7; v_gene: TRBV12-2; CDR3aa: CASRPQDEQYF
j_gene: TRBJ1-3; v_gene: TRBV18; CDR3aa: CASSPATGYGNTIYF
j_gene: TRBJ1-6; v_gene: TRBV28; CDR3aa: CASSSSFLRGRINSPLHF
j_gene: TRBJ2-3; v_gene: TRBV7-2; CDR3aa: CASSRRLFVFPDTQYF
j_gene: TRBJ1-1; v_gene: TRBV2; CDR3aa: CASRVQGDTEAFF
j_gene: TRBJ2-2; v_gene: TRBV19; CDR3aa: CASSARTSGTGELFF
j_gene: TRBJ2-7; v_gene: TRBV6-1; CDR3aa: CASSEFFRGGSPYEQYF
j_gene: TRBJ1-5; v_gene: TRBV30; CDR3aa: CAWSRGPVGSNQPQHF
j_gene: TRBJ1-5; v_gene: TRBV19; CDR3aa: CASSGRAPRNQPQHF
j_gene: TRBJ2-1; v_gene: TRBV7-7; CDR3aa: CASSPERATPYNEQFF
j_gene: TRBJ1-4; v_gene: TRBV20-1; CDR3aa: CSAGDEKLFF
j_gene: TRBJ2-7; v_gene: TRBV7-3; CDR3aa: CASSLTSGYEQYF
j_gene: TRBJ2-1; v_gene: TRBV19; CDR3aa: CASSRTSNNEQFF
j_gene: TRBJ2-2; v_gene: TRBV5-4; CDR3aa: CASSKGTGNTGELFF
j_gene: TRBJ2-2; v_gene: TRBV5-1; CDR3aa: CASSVKLPPGELFF